This TCR beta chain was profiled in a study of T cell responses to AZD1222 COVID-19 vaccine. Some clones are missing from TCRdb's copy, which holds only in-frame ones; the method was immunoSEQ multiplex PCR. The sample lists more than 150,000 clones, 80% to 90% occurring once. Per the germline V gene, CDR1 is MNHEY and CDR2 is SVGAGI. After removal of 4 bases from V and 2 bases from J, the junction contained 2 bases not matched to a gene. The CDR3 loop spans 13 amino acids. Regarding this clone: Antigen specificity is unknown.

Study-wide results and caveats: Across the whole spike, CD4 TCRs peaked at regions 160-218 and 743-854. Just 5 or 6 AZD1222 recipients tested seropositive at baseline. Donors were chiefly white British, with a greater number of females, and clonal diversity was perhaps underestimated.

Sequencing was performed on peripheral blood, taken on day 0 of MenACWY control vaccination. The J gene is TRBJ2-7, the V gene TRBV6-5, with TRBD1 identical over 7 bases. The TCR originated in an adult in good health. CDR3 amino acids: CASSFTGAYEQYF. The CDR3 DNA sequence: TGTGCCAGCAGTTTCACAGGGGCCTACGAGCAGTACTTC.